The present TCR beta chain was sequenced within a study of cytomegalovirus exposure and HLA in healthy donors. This CDR3 has 15 amino acids. After removal of 10 bases from V and 4 bases from J, the junction contained 13 bases not matched to a gene. Germline values: CDR1 ENHRY, CDR2 SYGVKD. Study-level points and caveats: Accurate prediction of HLA-A and HLA-B alleles (for most subjects) was reportedly achieved from TCR beta sequences. Follow-up analysis later connected one missense variant in DCLRE1C with trimming of TCR beta V- and J-genes. A later analysis showed TCR association rates differing by HLA locus, peaking at DRB1 and lowest at HLA-C. HLA alleles were associated with 15,000 to 20,000 TCR beta sequences in a later analysis at 0.05 false discovery rate.

Of note for this clone: The antigen is unknown.

PCR amplification relied on 60 Vbeta primers (plus 13 Jbeta primers). Profiled with immunoSEQ multiplex PCR; TCRdb holds only in-frame clones, not every one. The sample comprises 100,000 to 150,000 clones, roughly 72% of which are singletons, and roughly 7.2% rests with the top ten. Input material: PBMCs. The rearrangement uses TRBV10-3 and TRBJ1-1; 9 positions match TRBD1. This clonotype was sampled from a male donor in good health and CMV-seronegative. The CDR3 nucleotides are TGTGCCACCGGGATTACGACAGGGGGGAGCACTGAAGCTTTCTTT. Translating gives CATGITTGGSTEAFF.